One sample yielded the 17 T cell receptor beta chains listed below, sequenced in a study of cytomegalovirus exposure and HLA in healthy donors. The PCR had 60 Vbeta and 13 Jbeta primers. Generated by immunoSEQ multiplex PCR, the TCRdb table keeps only in-frame clones and is missing some. Here the sample spans about 120,000 clones, over 60% being singletons. Sequenced: PBMCs. The receptors here all came from a man between 18 and 29 years old in good health and CMV-seropositive.

This clone appeared a few times. V gene TRBV5-1 combines with J gene TRBJ1-3; possibly TRBD1 for D (5 bases). The CDR3 covers 14 residues. Germline CDR1 reads SGHRS; CDR2 reads YFSETQ. V was trimmed by 5 bases and J by 0 bases, leaving 9 bases between them. The CDR3 loop is CASRPGISGNTIYF. The CDR3 DNA reads TGCGCCAGCAGGCCAGGGATCTCTGGAAACACCATATATTTT. Filled out from reference TRBV5-1 and TRBJ1-3, the complete variable domain reads KAGVTQTPRYLIKTRGQQVTLSCSPISGHRSVSWYQQTPGQGLQFLFEYFSETQRNKGNFPGRFSGRQFSNSRSEMNVSTLELGDSALYLCASRPGISGNTIYFGEGSWLTVV.

The sample holds a few counts of this clone. V is TRBV10-3 and J is TRBJ1-3; D possibly corresponds to TRBD1 (5 bases). CDR1 ENHRY and CDR2 SYGVKD come from the germline V gene. CDR3 length: 13 amino acids. V dropped 7 bases and J dropped 5 bases, with 12 bases sitting between them. Here the CDR3 DNA reads TGTGCCATCACCCCGCCAGGGAGAAACACCATATATTTT. Amino acid sequence: CAITPPGRNTIYF.

V usage is TRBV10-3 and J usage is TRBJ1-5; no clear D. V was pared by 0 bases and J by 6 bases, with 9 bases between. The germline V gene has CDR1 ENHRY and CDR2 SYGVKD. This CDR3 has 14 residues. The CDR3 nucleotides read TGTGCCATCAGTGAGTCTATGGAGGGTCAGCCCCAGCATTTT. Translated: CAISESMEGQPQHF.

The chain combines TRBV7-9 with TRBJ2-3; 8 positions agree with TRBD2. Germline CDR1 and CDR2: SEHNR and FQNEAQ (reference sequence). V was clipped by 1 base and J by 1 base; unmatched bases: 4. This CDR3 spans 16 amino acids. CDR3 in amino acids: CASSLVRREGTDTQYF. The CDR3 DNA reads as TGTGCCAGCAGCTTAGTCCGGCGGGAGGGCACAGATACGCAGTATTTT.

Remarks on this clone: At one end, the junction sequence differs from germline, possibly due to a read error. The rearrangement links TRBV27 to TRBJ2-6, with D perhaps TRBD1 (5 bases). The CDR3 is 15 residues long. Germline CDR1 reads MNHEY; CDR2 reads SMNVEV (reference sequence). CDR3 bases: TGTGCCAGCACAAAGCTCTCCTCTGGGGCCAACGGCCTGACTTTC. It yields the protein CASTKLSSGANGLTF.

The chain uses TRBV5-1 and TRBJ1-2; D is perhaps TRBD1 (5 bases). Germline V gene data show CDR1 as SGHRS and CDR2 as YFSETQ. Trimming left V 4 bases short and J 7 bases short, with 17 bases between. This CDR3 contains 14 residues. The CDR3 DNA follows: TGCGCCAGCAGCCCCAACCCGGGGGAACGTGGCTACACCTTC. It codes for CASSPNPGERGYTF.

The chain has TRBV14 and TRBJ2-3; D is perhaps TRBD2 (5 bases). Germline V gene lookup returns CDR1 SGHDN and CDR2 FVKESK. This CDR3 region has 17 residues. V dropped 0 bases and J dropped 0 bases, with 13 bases sitting between them. The CDR3 DNA sequence: TGTGCCAGCAGCCAAGATTCGGCGGGTACTAGCACAGATACGCAGTATTTT. Translation: CASSQDSAGTSTDTQYF.

In DNA form, the CDR3 reads TGTGCCAGCAGGGAGGCCCTAGCGGGTTCCTACGAGCAGTACTTC. This gives the protein CASREALAGSYEQYF. The rearrangement links TRBV28 to TRBJ2-7, with 8 bases lining up with TRBD2. This CDR3 contains 15 residues. The germline CDR1 and CDR2 sequences are MDHEN and SYDVKM. Unmatched junction bases numbered 8, after V lost 6 bases and J lost 1 base. Drawing the rest from reference TRBV28 and TRBJ2-7, the complete variable domain is DVKVTQSSRYLVKRTGEKVFLECVQDMDHENMFWYRQDPGLGLRLIYFSYDVKMKEKGDIPEGYSVSREKKERFSLILESASTNQTSMYLCASREALAGSYEQYFGPGTRLTVT.

The chain recombines TRBV7-8 with TRBJ2-7; D is perhaps TRBD2 (6 bases). Deletions cut 4 bases from V and 4 bases from J, with 14 bases between. Germline V gene sequence: CDR1 SGHVS, CDR2 FQNEAQ. There are 14 residues in the CDR3. DNA of the CDR3: TGTGCCAGCAGCTCCCACGGGGGACCATACGAGCAGTACTTC. This sequence encodes CASSSHGGPYEQYF.

The rearrangement links TRBV5-1 to TRBJ2-3; 9 bases line up with TRBD1. V trimming: 0 bases; J trimming: 5 bases; junction bases outside the gene matches: 7. The V gene's germline CDR1 is SGHRS and CDR2 YFSETQ. The CDR3 has 16 amino acids. DNA of the CDR3: TGCGCCAGCAGCTTGGTTCACAGGGGGCAAGGAGATACGCAGTATTTT. The encoded protein is CASSLVHRGQGDTQYF.

The rearrangement uses TRBV27 and TRBJ2-1; D ambiguous. V gave up 1 base and J gave up 4 bases, with 8 bases separating them. Germline V gene data show CDR1 as MNHEY and CDR2 as SMNVEV (reference sequence). This CDR3 is 14 amino acids long. CDR3 bases: TGTGCCAGCAGTTTATGGGCAGATTACAATGAGCAGTTCTTC. It specifies CASSLWADYNEQFF.

This clone occurred a few times. The chain is built from TRBV7-2 and TRBJ1-6, with D perhaps TRBD1 (5 bases). Germline V gives CDR1 SGHTA, CDR2 FQGNSA. The ends were cut back, 4 bases at V and 0 bases at J, with 10 bases in the middle. CDR3 length equals 16 residues. This CDR3 reads CASSSKGNSYNSPLHF. The CDR3 bases are TGTGCCAGCAGCTCAAAGGGGAACTCCTATAATTCACCCCTCCACTTT.

CDR3 sequence reads: CASSSIPGGGLDYEQYF. In DNA, the CDR3 is TGTGCCAGCAGCTCAATACCGGGCGGCGGGCTCGACTACGAGCAGTACTTC. The chain couples TRBV13 to TRBJ2-7; D perhaps matches TRBD2 (5 bases). From germline, CDR1 is PRHDT and CDR2 FYEKMQ (reference sequence). The V end was cut by 4 bases, the J end by 3 bases, with 22 bases between. This CDR3 spans 17 amino acids.

This clone was observed a few times. CDR3 sequence reads: CASSPRGAGANYGYTF. CDR3 DNA: TGTGCCAGCAGTCCAAGAGGGGCAGGGGCTAACTATGGCTACACCTTC. V usage is TRBV27 and J usage is TRBJ1-2, with a weak D call TRBD1 (6 bases). The CDR3 extends over 16 amino acids. Germline-derived CDR1 and CDR2 are MNHEY and SMNVEV (reference sequence). V dropped 5 bases and J dropped 0 bases, with 16 bases sitting between them.

The chain joins TRBV7-9 to TRBJ2-1, with D possibly being TRBD2 (7 bases). The CDR3 loop spans 12 amino acids. The germline V and J ends were trimmed by 5 bases and 8 bases, with 10 bases remaining between them. The germline V gene encodes CDR1 SEHNR and CDR2 FQNEAQ (reference sequence). CDR3 in amino acids: CASSEGGDEQFF. The CDR3 region has the DNA TGTGCCAGCAGCGAGGGGGGGGATGAGCAGTTCTTC.

The rearrangement links TRBV4-2 to TRBJ2-5; 11 nucleotides match TRBD2. V dropped 8 bases and J dropped 2; count of bases not matched to a gene: 1. The CDR3 totals 13 residues. Germline V CDR1 and CDR2: LGHNA, YNFKEQ. The CDR3 DNA reads as TGTGCCAGCCGGACTAGCGGGCAAGAGACCCAGTACTTC. Protein sequence: CASRTSGQETQYF.

The V call is TRBV7-9, the J call TRBJ2-7; D gene unclear. Germline loops: CDR1 SEHNR, CDR2 FQNEAQ (reference sequence). The CDR3 is made up of 12 amino acids. The V end was cut by 3 bases, the J end by 4 bases, with 7 bases between. CDR3 protein: CASSFGVYEQYF. CDR3 sequence (DNA): TGTGCCAGCAGCTTCGGTGTTTACGAGCAGTACTTC. The full variable domain, with the rest looked up from reference TRBV7-9 and TRBJ2-7, is DTGVSQNPRHKITKRGQNVTFRCDPISEHNRLYWYRQTLGQGPEFLTYFQNEAQLEKSRLLSDRFSAERPKGSFSTLEIQRTEQGDSAMYLCASSFGVYEQYFGPGTRLTVT.